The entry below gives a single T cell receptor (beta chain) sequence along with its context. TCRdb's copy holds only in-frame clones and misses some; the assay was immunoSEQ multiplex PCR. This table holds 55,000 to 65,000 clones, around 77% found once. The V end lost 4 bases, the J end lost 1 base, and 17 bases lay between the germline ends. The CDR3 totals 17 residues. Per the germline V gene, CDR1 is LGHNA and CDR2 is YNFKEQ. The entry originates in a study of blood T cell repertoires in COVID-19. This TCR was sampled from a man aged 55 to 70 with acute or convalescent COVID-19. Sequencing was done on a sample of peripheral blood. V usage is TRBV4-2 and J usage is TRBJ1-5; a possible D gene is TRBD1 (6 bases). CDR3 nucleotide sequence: TGTGCCAGCAGCCCTCTCGGGGGGCCGGGGAGCAATCAGCCCCAGCATTTT. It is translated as CASSPLGGPGSNQPQHF.